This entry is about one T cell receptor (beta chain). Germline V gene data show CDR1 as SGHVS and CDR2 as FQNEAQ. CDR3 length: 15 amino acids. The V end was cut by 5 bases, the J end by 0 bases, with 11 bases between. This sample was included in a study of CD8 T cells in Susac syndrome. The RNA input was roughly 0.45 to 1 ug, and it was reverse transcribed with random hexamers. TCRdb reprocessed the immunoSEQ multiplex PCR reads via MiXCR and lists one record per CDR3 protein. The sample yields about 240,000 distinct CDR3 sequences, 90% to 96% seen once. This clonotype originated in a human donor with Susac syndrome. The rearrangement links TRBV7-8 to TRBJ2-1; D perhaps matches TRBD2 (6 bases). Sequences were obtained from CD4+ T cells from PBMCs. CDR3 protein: CASSRGRSSYNEQFF. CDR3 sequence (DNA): TGTGCCAGCAGCCGGGGGAGGAGCTCCTACAATGAGCAGTTCTTC.